The rows below give T cell receptor beta chains drawn from one sample of a study of radiotherapy plus CTLA-4 blockade in lung cancer. Only in-frame clones appear in the TCRdb table, and some are missing; sequencing was by immunoSEQ multiplex PCR. The table has some 110,000 clones, roughly 80% seen once; the top ten hold about 3.3%. The specimen was peripheral blood, collected from a patient treated with radiotherapy plus ipilimumab. Source of these receptors: a human donor with non-small cell lung cancer that progressed on radiotherapy plus ipilimumab. Some clones in this sample may be carry-over from other donors' samples. The conserved cysteine and the conserved F or W are not part of the CDR3 here. Rows give clone size only sometimes, using once, few, many, or a class for an expanded clone.

j_call clone_size v_call cdr3_aa
TRBJ2-5 few TRBV7-3 ASSLNGETQY
TRBJ1-4 NA TRBV10-3 AISADPGTNEKLF
NA once TRBV7-7 ASSPAGAKYEQY
TRBJ2-2 NA TRBV7-3 ASSPSSGGPITGELF
TRBJ2-7 NA TRBV2 ASGRQLRWQY
TRBJ2-5 NA TRBV28 ASSRKGQGRPRETQY
TRBJ1-1 NA TRBV4-1 ASSQPSGDREFVGTEAF
TRBJ1-1 NA TRBV27 ASSLESFGGTEAF
TRBJ2-1 NA TRBV19 ASSLNFPPGQGYNEQF
TRBJ2-3 once TRBV18 ASSPGRGLTTDTQY
TRBJ2-2 few TRBV15 ATSRDHGTGELF
TRBJ1-1 NA TRBV6-5 ASSYRTATMNTEAF
TRBJ2-5 NA TRBV7-2 ASSLLAGEQY
TRBJ1-1 NA TRBV5-1 ASSLVGFTEAF
TRBJ1-2 NA TRBV9 ASSVVSYGYT
TRBJ1-1 once TRBV5-1 ASSFLGASNTEAF
TRBJ2-7 NA TRBV7-8 ASSSEGGTYEQY
TRBJ2-2 few TRBV27 ASGLRAVNTGELF
TRBJ1-2 NA TRBV29-1 SVELRDGYYGYT
TRBJ1-6 NA TRBV23-1 ASSQSMGEESSYNSPLH
TRBJ2-5 NA TRBV11-3 ASSGGGDQETQY
TRBJ1-5 once TRBV4-2 ASSQDRQGRAQH
TRBJ2-1 NA TRBV10-1 ASNRLAVPSSSYNEQF
TRBJ2-1 NA TRBV7-9 ASSLVGTSGGSSYNEQF